What follows describes a single TCR beta chain. Its antigen remains unidentified. The CDR3 has 13 amino acids. Trimming took 5 bases from V and 8 from J, leaving 15 bases between them. Germline CDR1 is SGHTA and CDR2 is FQGTGA. The investigators amplified TCR beta CDR3 regions from RNA transcripts. RT-PCR in the first round (using the HTBI primer set) targeted the TCR CDR3. TCRdb processed the multiplex PCR reads anew with MiXCR; each CDR3 protein has one entry. The data contain hundreds of thousands of distinct CDR3 sequences, less than 15% of them seen just once; the ten biggest clones take up roughly 10%. This record belongs to a study of T cells in Graves' hyperthyroidism and ophthalmopathy. An absence of ophthalmopathy progression within 18 months meant stable Graves' hyperthyroidism. Study conclusions and caveats: Researchers found most expanded thyroid clonotypes above 0.001 in blood as well. Model-based prediction identified ophthalmopathy a median 6.5 months prior to its onset.

The chain has TRBV7-3 and TRBJ1-2; unclear D gene. Source material: blood. This receptor was identified in a woman aged 18 to 35 with Graves' hyperthyroidism. The chain's CDR3 is CASSLTTEGGYTF. Written as DNA, the CDR3 is TGTGCCAGCAGCCTTACAACGGAAGGCGGCTACACCTTC.